The source of this TCR beta chain is a study of blood T cells in healthy people across ages. Points from the study as a whole: Naive T cell percentage showed a strong correlation with TCR beta diversity.

V shed 1 base, J shed 11 bases, and the junction held 11 bases outside the gene matches. CDR1 and CDR2 from the germline V gene are SGHTA and FQGNSA. The CDR3 contains 17 residues. Primers used in a second PCR of about 6 to 11 cycles were a sample-barcoded 5' primer and a J-beta primer mix. Via MiXCR, TCRdb re-called the 5' RACE reads, giving one row per CDR3 protein. The table shows about 1,500,000 distinct CDR3 sequences, with 28% occurring only once. Turning to this clonotype: No antigen is known for it.

The TCR sequence derives from a woman aged 30 to 39 in good health. V and J are TRBV7-2 and TRBJ2-5; TRBD2 aligns across 15 bases. Sequencing was done on a sample of blood. Here the CDR3 reads CASSLEGLAGGVYDQYF. The CDR3 DNA is TGTGCCAGCAGCTTAGAGGGACTAGCGGGAGGCGTCTACGATCAGTACTTC. The full variable domain, in which reference TRBV7-2 and TRBJ2-5 provide the parts outside the CDR3, is GAGVSQSPSNKVTEKGKDVELRCDPISGHTALYWYRQSLGQGLEFLIYFQGNSAPDKSGLPSDRFSAERTGGSVSTLTIQRTQQEDSAVYLCASSLEGLAGGVYDQYFGPGTRLLVL.